These 23 T cell receptor beta chains were sequenced from one sample in a study of CD4 T cells in relation to SARS-CoV-2 and coronaviruses. Antigens for these TCRs are unknown. Profiling relied on immunoSEQ multiplex PCR, and the TCRdb table lists in-frame clones only, not all of them. The table has 20,000 to 25,000 clones, about three quarters seen once. CD4+ T cells from unexposed donors were obtained before the COVID-19 pandemic (2011-2018). The cells were cultured for 10 days before CD4+ T cells were isolated. Sequencing was performed on CD4+ T cells from PBMCs, cultured in vitro. These receptors came from a human donor in good health.

This chain links TRBV2 with TRBJ1-3; D is ambiguous. Trimming removed 3 bases from V and 0 bases from J, with 6 bases in between. Germline V gene lookup returns CDR1 SNHLY and CDR2 FYNNEI. This CDR3 has 14 residues. The CDR3 DNA reads TGTGCCAGCAGTGAGGGCGCCTCTGGAAACACCATATATTTT. This gives the protein CASSEGASGNTIYF.

This CDR3 is CASSPGGAGDLSEQFF. The CDR3 region has the DNA TGTGCCAGCAGCCCCGGAGGAGCGGGAGACCTCAGTGAGCAGTTCTTC. The genes are TRBV7-9 and TRBJ2-1, with 8 bases identical to TRBD2. In germline, CDR1 is SEHNR, CDR2 FQNEAQ (reference sequence). Losses at the gene ends were 5 bases for V and 9 bases for J; bases not matched to a gene: 15. CDR3 length: 16 residues.

The chain uses TRBV7-9 and TRBJ2-3; 7 bases line up with TRBD2. The germline V gene has CDR1 SEHNR and CDR2 FQNEAQ (reference sequence). CDR3 size: 15 residues. With 6 bases clipped from V and 0 bases from J, the junction kept 6 bases outside the gene matches. This chain's CDR3 is CASSQLATSTDTQYF. DNA for the CDR3: TGTGCCAGCAGTCAACTAGCGACTAGCACAGATACGCAGTATTTT.

The genes are TRBV6-5 and TRBJ2-2; 7 bases match TRBD2. Unmatched junction bases numbered 6, after V lost 8 bases and J lost 3 bases. The CDR3 sequence is 14 residues long. Germline V gives CDR1 MNHEY, CDR2 SVGAGI. In DNA form, the CDR3 reads TGTGCCAGCCTCGCTCTAGCGGACACCGGGGAGCTGTTTTTT. It codes for CASLALADTGELFF.

This clone was found a few times. The chain recombines TRBV19 with TRBJ1-6; D is possibly TRBD1 (5 bases). The CDR3 runs to 18 residues. Trimming shortened V by 3 bases and J by 5 bases, and 20 bases separated the two germline ends. Germline V gives CDR1 LNHDA, CDR2 SQIVND (reference sequence). CDR3: CASSISRGDRDDNSPLHF. The CDR3 DNA is TGTGCCAGTAGTATCTCTCGTGGGGACCGGGACGATAATTCACCCCTCCACTTT.

This rearrangement joins TRBV9 to TRBJ2-1, with a weak D call TRBD1 (6 bases). Deletions cut 0 bases from V and 12 bases from J, with 16 bases between. This CDR3 region has 14 residues. CDR1 SGDLS and CDR2 YYNGEE come from the germline V gene. In DNA, the CDR3 is TGTGCCAGCAGCGTAGATGTCAGATTGGGGGCGCAGTTCTTC. This sequence encodes CASSVDVRLGAQFF.

This chain joins TRBV3-1 (or the pseudogene TRBV3-2) and TRBJ2-5, with D perhaps TRBD1 (6 bases). Trimming shortened V by 0 bases and J by 5 bases, and 13 bases separated the two germline ends. This CDR3 comprises 15 residues. Germline-derived CDR1 and CDR2 are LGHDT and YNNKEL (reference sequence). The CDR3 DNA reads as TGTGCCAGCAGCCAAGAGCATTGGGGGCTGGAGACCCAGTACTTC. The encoded protein is CASSQEHWGLETQYF.

J is TRBJ2-1 and V is TRBV6-5; tentatively, D is TRBD2 (6 bases). The CDR3 loop spans 14 amino acids. The ends were cut back, 0 bases at V and 5 bases at J, with 8 bases in the middle. Per the germline V gene, CDR1 is MNHEY and CDR2 is SVGAGI. CDR3 in DNA: TGTGCCAGCAGTTACTCGGAGGGAAACAATGAGCAGTTCTTC. Its translation is CASSYSEGNNEQFF.

This clone showed up just a few times. The chain joins TRBV6-4 to TRBJ2-1; 10 bases line up with TRBD2. V shed 3 bases and J 6 bases; nucleotides not matched to a gene: 5. The CDR3 is 15 amino acids. The germline V gene encodes CDR1 MRHNA and CDR2 SNTAGT. CDR3 coding DNA: TGTGCCAGCAGTGAAGCTAGCGGGAGCTCCAATGAGCAGTTCTTC. Residues: CASSEASGSSNEQFF.

V usage is TRBV11-2 and J usage is TRBJ1-5; D might be TRBD1 (5 bases). The germline gives CDR1 SGHAT, CDR2 FQNNGV. The V gene lost 3 bases and the J gene lost 5 bases, with 8 bases spanning the gap. The CDR3 consists of 13 residues. CDR3 nucleotide sequence: TGTGCCAGCAGCTTGCAGGGCGATCAGCCCCAGCATTTT. Protein sequence: CASSLQGDQPQHF.

This chain connects TRBV7-2 to TRBJ2-7, with 7 nucleotides matching TRBD1. The CDR3 extends over 14 amino acids. V shed 5 bases and J 1 base; nucleotides not matched to a gene: 5. The germline V gene has CDR1 SGHTA and CDR2 FQGNSA. The chain's CDR3 is CASSLQGQSYEQYF. CDR3 nucleotides: TGTGCCAGCAGCCTACAGGGGCAGTCCTACGAGCAGTACTTC.

CDR3 DNA: TGCGCCAGCAGTGATTCGCGGACCGCCTACGAGCAGTACTTC. Its translation is CASSDSRTAYEQYF. The chain has TRBV10-2 and TRBJ2-7; D call uncertain. The CDR3 has 14 residues. Trimming pared 3 bases from V and 2 bases from J, leaving 11 bases between. From germline, CDR1 is WSHSY and CDR2 SAAADI.

This clone was seen a few times. This chain joins TRBV2 and TRBJ2-2; 7 nucleotides line up with TRBD2. The CDR3 is 14 amino acids. Trimming took 5 bases from V and 4 from J; bases not matched to a gene: 4. Germline assignment: CDR1 SNHLY and CDR2 FYNNEI. The CDR3 is CASSLAGITGELFF. CDR3 DNA: TGTGCCAGCAGTTTAGCGGGCATCACCGGGGAGCTGTTTTTT.

Regarding this clone: Distinct nucleotide sequences in the sample also encode this CDR3. V and J are TRBV12-5 and TRBJ1-5, with D hard to call. CDR1 is LGHNT, CDR2 FRNRAP, per germline. Trimming pared 5 bases from V and 0 bases from J, leaving 5 bases between. This CDR3 is built from 13 residues. Here the CDR3 DNA reads TGTGCTAGTGGTCTAGATAGCAATCAGCCCCAGCATTTT. It codes for CASGLDSNQPQHF.

The rearrangement uses TRBV6-6 and TRBJ1-2; D gene unclear. The CDR3 runs to 14 residues. Between the trimmed V and J ends, which lost 6 bases and 0 bases, there was a span of 11 bases. The germline V gene has CDR1 MNHNY and CDR2 SVGAGI (reference sequence). The CDR3 here is CASRFTGSNYGYTF. DNA of the CDR3: TGTGCCAGCAGATTCACGGGTTCTAACTATGGCTACACCTTC.

J is TRBJ2-1 and V is TRBV6-6; no reliable D call. Germline CDR1 is MNHNY and CDR2 is SVGAGI (reference sequence). This CDR3 comprises 15 residues. With 6 bases removed from V and 2 bases from J, the gap between germline ends came to 14 bases. The CDR3 region is CASSRVSLPYNEQFF. The CDR3 nucleotides read TGTGCCAGCAGCCGGGTTTCACTCCCCTACAATGAGCAGTTCTTC.

The rearrangement uses TRBV5-1 and TRBJ2-5, with 10 bases fitting TRBD2. CDR3 length: 16 residues. In germline, CDR1 is SGHRS, CDR2 YFSETQ. After removal of 2 bases from V and 4 bases from J, the junction contained 8 bases not matched to a gene. The CDR3 DNA reads as TGCGCCAGCAGCTTTACCCCTAGCGGGAGTGGAGAGACCCAGTACTTC. Translated: CASSFTPSGSGETQYF.

This clone was picked up a small number of times. The chain couples TRBV5-1 to TRBJ1-1, with a weak D call TRBD1 (5 bases). Germline V gives CDR1 SGHRS, CDR2 YFSETQ. The CDR3 is 13 amino acids. V was clipped by 5 bases and J by 2 bases, with 10 bases between them. The CDR3 region is CASSTGGNTEAFF. The CDR3 DNA follows: TGCGCCAGCAGTACAGGCGGTAACACTGAAGCTTTCTTT.

This rearrangement joins TRBV27 to TRBJ2-7; 11 nucleotides agree with TRBD2. Germline CDR1 is MNHEY and CDR2 is SMNVEV (reference sequence). The CDR3 is 17 amino acids. Trimming removed 6 bases from V and 7 bases from J; junction bases left unmatched: 17. Here the CDR3 DNA reads TGTGCCAGCAGCTTTAGCGGGAGGGGGGGTTCCTTGATAGAGCAGTACTTC. It translates to CASSFSGRGGSLIEQYF.

CDR3 region: CASSGDPGGNSPLHF. DNA for the CDR3: TGTGCCAGCAGTGGTGACCCAGGCGGCAATTCACCCCTCCACTTT. V and J are TRBV6-4 and TRBJ1-6; D is uncertain. The V gene's germline CDR1 is MRHNA and CDR2 SNTAGT. This CDR3 has 15 residues. The V end lost 4 bases, the J end lost 7 bases, and 14 bases lay between the germline ends.

The chain joins TRBV19 to TRBJ2-1, with TRBD2 matching 10 bases. J was trimmed by 4 bases and V by 1 base; bases with no gene match: 4. Germline-derived CDR1 and CDR2 are LNHDA and SQIVND (reference sequence). This CDR3 region has 16 residues. This CDR3 reads CASSIVASGSYNEQFF. As DNA, the CDR3 is TGTGCCAGTAGTATAGTGGCTAGCGGGAGTTACAATGAGCAGTTCTTC. The whole variable domain, remainder taken from reference TRBV19 and TRBJ2-1, is DGGITQSPKYLFRKEGQNVTLSCEQNLNHDAMYWYRQDPGQGLRLIYYSQIVNDFQKGDIAEGYSVSREKKESFPLTVTSAQKNPTAFYLCASSIVASGSYNEQFFGPGTRLTVL.

V usage is TRBV19 and J usage is TRBJ2-1; tentatively, D is TRBD1 (6 bases). The CDR3 spans 15 residues. Trimming removed 2 bases at V and 4 bases at J, with 12 bases between. Germline V gene data show CDR1 as LNHDA and CDR2 as SQIVND (reference sequence). This chain's CDR3 is CASSIKGVDYNEQFF. The CDR3 nucleotides read TGTGCCAGTAGTATAAAGGGGGTGGATTACAATGAGCAGTTCTTC.

This clone was observed a handful of times. The chain is built from TRBV18 and TRBJ1-5; D remains ambiguous. Germline values: CDR1 KGHSH, CDR2 LQKENI. CDR3 size: 14 residues. Deletions cut 6 bases from V and 2 bases from J, with 11 bases between. Here the CDR3 reads CASSRLRGNQPQHF. The CDR3, as DNA: TGTGCCAGCTCCAGGCTGAGGGGCAATCAGCCCCAGCATTTT. Variable domain in full (rest from reference TRBV18 and TRBJ1-5): NAGVMQNPRHLVRRRGQEARLRCSPMKGHSHVYWYRQLPEEGLKFMVYLQKENIIDESGMPKERFSAEFPKEGPSILRIQQVVRGDSAAYFCASSRLRGNQPQHFGDGTRLSIL.